This is a list of T cell receptor beta chains from one sample in a study of blood T cell repertoires in COVID-19. Libraries were prepared by immunoSEQ multiplex PCR; TCRdb keeps only in-frame clonotypes and omits some of them. The sample consists of a few hundred thousand clones, around 89% of them appearing once. The sequenced material came from peripheral blood. These receptors were taken from a woman aged 25 to 39 with COVID-19, enrolled during active disease. Both conserved end residues are part of each CDR3. D genes are given only for firm matches. Clone size is given for some rows only: seen once, a few or many times, or a class if the clone is expanded.

J | V | size | D | DNA | CDR3
TRBJ2-6 | TRBV7-2 | - | - | TGTGCCAGCAGCTTAAGTTGGGACTCAGGGGCCAACGTCCTGACTTTC | CASSLSWDSGANVLTF
TRBJ1-2 | TRBV19 | - | - | TGTGCCAGTAGTACTCTGACAGCTAACTATGGCTACACCTTC | CASSTLTANYGYTF
TRBJ2-1 | TRBV7-6 | - | - | TGTGCCAGCAGCTTAGTCAGGGCTAGGGTCAATGAGCAGTTCTTC | CASSLVRARVNEQFF
TRBJ2-1 | TRBV29-1 | - | - | TGCAGCGCTGGGGAACAGGGAGCTCAGGAGCAGTTCTTC | CSAGEQGAQEQFF
TRBJ2-1 | TRBV11-2 | - | - | TGTGCCAGCAGCAAGAACAGGGCCAACAATGAGCAGTTCTTC | CASSKNRANNEQFF
TRBJ1-4 | TRBV4-3 | - | TRBD1 | TGCGCCAGCAGCCCTCGACAGGGGGCTTATGAAAAACTGTTTTTT | CASSPRQGAYEKLFF
TRBJ2-3 | TRBV27 | - | TRBD2 | TGTGCCAGCAGCAATGGACTAGCGGGCCCCTGGTTTTCAGATACGCAGTATTTT | CASSNGLAGPWFSDTQYF
TRBJ2-5 | TRBV7-9 | once | - | TGTGCCAGCAGTCCCACGGGGGGCGAAGAGACCCAGTACTTC | CASSPTGGEETQYF
TRBJ2-5 | TRBV24-1 | - | - | TGTGCCACCGGGGGGGCTGGAGAGACCCAGTACTTC | CATGGAGETQYF
TRBJ2-2 | TRBV5-8 | - | TRBD1 | TGTGCCAGCAGCTTGGAGTACGGGGACAGGGGGCCAACCGGGGAGCTGTTTTTT | CASSLEYGDRGPTGELFF
TRBJ1-5 | TRBV5-5 | - | TRBD1 | TGTGCCAGCAGCTGGACAGGGGGCCGGTCGGAGCCCCAGCATTTT | CASSWTGGRSEPQHF
TRBJ2-3 | TRBV5-5 | - | - | TGTGCCAGCAGCTTGGGCCAGGGTAACACAGATACGCAGTATTTT | CASSLGQGNTDTQYF
TRBJ1-3 | TRBV18 | - | TRBD1 | TGTGCCAGCTCACCACTATTCCCGGGGACAGCTCTCTCTGGAAACACCATATATTTT | CASSPLFPGTALSGNTIYF
TRBJ2-1 | TRBV5-4 | - | TRBD1 | TGTGCCAGCAGCTTGCACGACAGGGGCAATGAGCAGTTCTTC | CASSLHDRGNEQFF
TRBJ1-1 | TRBV4-3 | - | - | TGCGCCAGCAGCCAAGATGAGGCGGACTTGAACCCTGAAGCTTTCTTT | CASSQDEADLNPEAFF
TRBJ2-7 | TRBV10-3 | - | - | TGTGCCATCAGTGAGTCAGTGAGTTACGAGCAGTACTTC | CAISESVSYEQYF
TRBJ1-2 | TRBV7-2 | - | TRBD1 | TGTGCCAGCAGCTTATCTGCCGGGACAGGGGGCTTGCGTGGCTACACCTTC | CASSLSAGTGGLRGYTF
TRBJ1-1 | TRBV2 | - | TRBD1 | TGTGCCAGCAGTCGGGACAGGGGGCTTTTCATGAACACTGAAGCTTTCTTT | CASSRDRGLFMNTEAFF
TRBJ2-3 | TRBV12-5 | once | - | TGTGCTAGTGGTTTGAGAGGGATCACAGATACGCAGTATTTT | CASGLRGITDTQYF
TRBJ2-2 | TRBV28 | - | - | TGTGCCAGCAGTTCGGGGATGACCGGGGAGCTGTTTTTT | CASSSGMTGELFF
TRBJ2-5 | TRBV11-3 | few | TRBD1 | TGTGCCAGCAGCCCTGGGGACAGCCAAGAGACCCAGTACTTC | CASSPGDSQETQYF
TRBJ2-2 | TRBV29-1 | - | - | TGCAGCGTTGGGGGACTTTTCACCGGGGAGCTGTTTTTT | CSVGGLFTGELFF
TRBJ2-5 | TRBV11-2 | - | TRBD1 | TGTGCCAGCAGTTTAAGACAGGGTGCCCTTCAAGAGACCCAGTACTTC | CASSLRQGALQETQYF
TRBJ2-5 | TRBV5-1 | - | - | TGCGCCAGCAGCCCGGCAGTGGGAGTGGGGGAGACCCAGTACTTC | CASSPAVGVGETQYF
TRBJ2-2 | TRBV2 | - | TRBD1 | TGTGCCAGCATCCCGACAGGGGGCCTACCCGGGGAGCTGTTTTTT | CASIPTGGLPGELFF
TRBJ1-1 | TRBV11-2 | few | - | TGTGCCAGCAGCTTAGAGCAGGTAACTGAAGCTTTCTTT | CASSLEQVTEAFF
TRBJ1-3 | TRBV18 | - | TRBD1 | TGTGCCAGCTCACCAAGGGACAGCTCTGGAAACACCATATATTTT | CASSPRDSSGNTIYF
TRBJ1-6 | TRBV2 | - | TRBD1 | TGTGCCAGCAGTCTCTTACCCTCGGACAGGGTCGGATCACCCCTCCACTTT | CASSLLPSDRVGSPLHF
TRBJ2-1 | TRBV11-2 | - | - | TGTGCCAGCAGCTTAGGGGGAGGCTTAATCGGTGAGCAGTTCTTC | CASSLGGGLIGEQFF
TRBJ2-5 | TRBV19 | - | TRBD2 | TGTGCCAGTAGTATAGATCTAGCGGGGGGGCGGGAGACCCAGTACTTC | CASSIDLAGGRETQYF
TRBJ1-2 | TRBV27 | - | - | TGTGCCAGCACCCGGACGGGGTCCTATGGCTACACCTTC | CASTRTGSYGYTF
TRBJ2-1 | TRBV11-2 | once | TRBD1 | TGTGCCAGTTCCATTTCCAGGGGGCGCACGAATGAGCAGTTCTTC | CASSISRGRTNEQFF
TRBJ2-5 | TRBV27 | - | - | TGTGCCAGCAGTTTAGGGGGGTTCGTTCAGACCCAGTACTTC | CASSLGGFVQTQYF
TRBJ2-6 | TRBV13 | - | - | TGTGCCAGCAGCTTAGGTGTATGGGATGGCGGGGACGACTCTGGGGCCAACGTCCTGACTTTC | CASSLGVWDGGDDSGANVLTF
TRBJ2-1 | TRBV15 | - | TRBD2 | TGTGCCACCAGCAGAGACCGGGGGCTAGCGGGAGACAATGAGCAGTTCTTC | CATSRDRGLAGDNEQFF
TRBJ1-5 | TRBV5-1 | few | TRBD1 | TGCGCCAGCAGCCCCGGGACAGGGGGTAGTCGCAATCAGCCCCAGCATTTT | CASSPGTGGSRNQPQHF
TRBJ1-4 | TRBV6-2/TRBV6-3 | - | - | TGTGCCAGCAGTTACTTGTGGACCGGGAATAATGAAAAACTGTTTTTT | CASSYLWTGNNEKLFF
TRBJ1-1 | TRBV6-2/TRBV6-3 | - | - | TGTGCCAGCAGTTACTTTGGACAATCGAACACTGAAGCTTTCTTT | CASSYFGQSNTEAFF
TRBJ1-5 | TRBV15 | - | TRBD1 | TGTGCCACCAGCAGAGACAGGGGGCGCGTTCAGCCCCAGCATTTT | CATSRDRGRVQPQHF
TRBJ2-2 | TRBV18 | few | - | TGTGCCAGCTCACCGAGGTTGGCAGGGGACACCGGGGAGCTGTTTTTT | CASSPRLAGDTGELFF
TRBJ2-1 | TRBV27 | - | TRBD2 | TGTGCCAGCAGTTGGAGCGGGGGTGGCGCCTACAATGAGCAGTTCTTC | CASSWSGGGAYNEQFF
TRBJ1-1 | TRBV10-3 | few | - | TGTGCCATCAGTGATACAACAAACACTGAAGCTTTCTTT | CAISDTTNTEAFF
TRBJ2-5 | TRBV11-3 | - | TRBD2 | TGTGCCAGCAGCTCCGGGACTAGCGGTTGGTACCAAGAGACCCAGTACTTC | CASSSGTSGWYQETQYF
TRBJ2-2 | TRBV4-3 | once | - | TGCGCCAGCAGCCAAGTTGGTCCGGGGTCGAACACCGGGGAGCTGTTTTTT | CASSQVGPGSNTGELFF
TRBJ1-1 | TRBV2 | - | - | TGTGCCAGCAGCGAAGGGGGGGGGAGCACTGAAGCTTTCTTT | CASSEGGGSTEAFF
TRBJ1-2 | TRBV5-4 | - | TRBD1 | TGTGCCAGCAGCTCGACAGGGATAGAGGGCTACACCTTC | CASSSTGIEGYTF
TRBJ1-3 | TRBV7-6 | - | - | TGTGCCAGCAGCTTAGGAGGGGGAAGAGGAAACACCATATATTTT | CASSLGGGRGNTIYF
TRBJ2-3 | TRBV11-2 | - | TRBD2 | TGTGCCAGCAGCATCGTAGGACTAGCGGGAGGGCATAGTTCAGATACGCAGTATTTT | CASSIVGLAGGHSSDTQYF
TRBJ2-3 | TRBV19 | - | - | TGTGCCAGTAGTCTGTCAGGGCTCTACACAGATACGCAGTATTTT | CASSLSGLYTDTQYF
TRBJ2-4 | TRBV14 | - | TRBD1 | TGTGCCAGTAGCAGGGGGCTTGGTAACATTCAGTACTTC | CASSRGLGNIQYF
TRBJ2-3 | TRBV7-9 | - | TRBD2 | TGTGCCAGCAGCTCCCCTGCGGGGGGACTCACAGATACGCAGTATTTT | CASSSPAGGLTDTQYF
TRBJ2-7 | TRBV5-1 | - | - | TGCGCCAGCAGCCCGCGAGGGACACAGTACCTTCCCTACGAGCAGTACTTC | CASSPRGTQYLPYEQYF
TRBJ2-7 | TRBV5-1 | - | TRBD1 | TGCGCCAGCAGCCCCCGACAGGGGCTCTACGAGCAGTACTTC | CASSPRQGLYEQYF
TRBJ1-2 | TRBV6-2/TRBV6-3 | - | TRBD1 | TGTGCCAGCAGTTACTCGATGAGGGGGCGCATACATGGCTACACCTTC | CASSYSMRGRIHGYTF
TRBJ2-2 | TRBV6-5 | - | - | TGTGCCAGCAGGTCCGGAGGGAGCGGGGAGCTGTTTTTT | CASRSGGSGELFF